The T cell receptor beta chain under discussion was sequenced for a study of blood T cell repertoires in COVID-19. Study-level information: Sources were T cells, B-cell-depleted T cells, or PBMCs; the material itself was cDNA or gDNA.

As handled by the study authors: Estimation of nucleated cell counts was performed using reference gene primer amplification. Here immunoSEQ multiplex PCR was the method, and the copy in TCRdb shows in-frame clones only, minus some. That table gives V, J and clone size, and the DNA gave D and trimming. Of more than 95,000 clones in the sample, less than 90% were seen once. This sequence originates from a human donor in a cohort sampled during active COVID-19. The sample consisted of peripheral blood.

This chain's CDR3 is CATSRVQGAPAKNIQYF. The CDR3 DNA follows: TGTGCCACCAGCAGGGTACAGGGGGCGCCGGCCAAAAACATTCAGTACTTC. This chain links TRBV15 with TRBJ2-4; TRBD1 aligns across 9 bases. CDR1 and CDR2 from the germline V gene are LNHNV and YYDKDF (reference sequence). Trimming removed 3 bases from V and 1 base from J; junction bases left unmatched: 7. The CDR3 is 17 amino acids.